This T cell receptor (beta chain) originates from a study of blood T cells in healthy people across ages. In regard to this clonotype: What it binds is not known.

Study results and limitations: Comparison with aged donors showed that long-lived donors had more naive CD4+ cells and higher diversity. Per million T cells, the diversity of TCR beta decreased roughly linearly as age advanced.

CDR1 and CDR2 (germline): SGHAT, FQNNGV. The CDR3 consists of 16 residues. The V gene end was trimmed by 1 base and the J gene end by 2 bases; junction bases not matched to a gene: 6. Sample-barcoded 5' priming and a J-beta primer mix drove a second PCR of 7 to 11 cycles. TCRdb reprocessed the 5' RACE reads with MiXCR, giving one entry per CDR3 protein. The sample lists around 850,000 distinct CDR3 sequences; about 37% were seen once. The sample taken for sequencing was blood. The J gene is TRBJ2-3, the V gene TRBV11-2, with 7 bases lining up with TRBD2. The receptor was derived from a young man in good health. The CDR3 nucleotides are TGTGCCAGCAGCTTAGTGGGGGGGGTGGTCACAGATACGCAGTATTTT. Residues: CASSLVGGVVTDTQYF.